The sample holds many counts of the clone carrying this TCR beta chain. Antigen specificity is unknown. The TCR beta cDNA libraries contained unique molecular identifiers. TCRdb independently ran MiXCR on the PCR reads; one entry per CDR3 protein. The table records 170,000 or so distinct CDR3 sequences, approximately 30% of them present only once. This CDR3 comprises 14 residues. Germline CDR1 is DFQATT and CDR2 is SNEGSKA (reference sequence). V was clipped by 6 bases and J by 0 bases; unmatched bases: 6. These data are taken from a study of post-analysis software for immune sequencing data. Notes on the study in general: Five or six TRBV segments, TRBV5-6, TRBV5-1 and TRBV20-1 among them, were found more frequent in patients than controls.

The TCR was taken from a girl aged 5-17 years with multiple sclerosis. Sequencing was done on a sample of blood. V is TRBV20-1 and J is TRBJ2-3; 7 nucleotides match TRBD2. The CDR3 reads CSAVLATSTDTQYF. The CDR3 region has the DNA TGCAGTGCCGTACTAGCGACCAGCACAGATACGCAGTATTTT.